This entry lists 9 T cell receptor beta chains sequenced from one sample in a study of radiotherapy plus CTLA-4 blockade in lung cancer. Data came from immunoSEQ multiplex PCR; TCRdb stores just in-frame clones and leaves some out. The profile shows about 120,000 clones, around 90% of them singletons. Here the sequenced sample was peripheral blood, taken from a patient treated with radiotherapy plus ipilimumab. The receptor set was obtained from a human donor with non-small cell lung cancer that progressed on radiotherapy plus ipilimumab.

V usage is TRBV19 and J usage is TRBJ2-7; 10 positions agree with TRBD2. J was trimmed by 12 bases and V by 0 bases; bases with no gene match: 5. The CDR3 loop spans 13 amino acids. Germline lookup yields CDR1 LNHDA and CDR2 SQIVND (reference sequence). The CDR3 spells CASSIDGSGRMYF. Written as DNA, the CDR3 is TGTGCCAGTAGTATAGACGGTAGCGGGAGGATGTACTTC.

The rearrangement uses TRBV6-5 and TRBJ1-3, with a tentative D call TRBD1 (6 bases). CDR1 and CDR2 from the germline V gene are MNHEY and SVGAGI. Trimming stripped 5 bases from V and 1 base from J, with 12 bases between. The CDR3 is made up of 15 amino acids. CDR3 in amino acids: CASSPTGTSGNTIYF. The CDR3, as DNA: TGTGCCAGCAGTCCTACAGGGACTTCTGGAAACACCATATATTTT.

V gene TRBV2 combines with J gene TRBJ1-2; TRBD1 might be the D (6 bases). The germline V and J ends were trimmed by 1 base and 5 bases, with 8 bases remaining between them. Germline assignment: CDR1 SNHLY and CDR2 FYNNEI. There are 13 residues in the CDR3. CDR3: CASSEDRDYGYTF. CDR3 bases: TGTGCCAGCAGTGAAGACAGGGATTATGGCTACACCTTC.

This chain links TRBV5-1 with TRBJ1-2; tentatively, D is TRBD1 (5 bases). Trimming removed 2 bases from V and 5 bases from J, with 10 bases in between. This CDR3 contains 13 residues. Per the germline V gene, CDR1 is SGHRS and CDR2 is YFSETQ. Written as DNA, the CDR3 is TGCGCCAGCAGCTTCGACAGTTCTTATGGCTACACCTTC. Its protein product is CASSFDSSYGYTF. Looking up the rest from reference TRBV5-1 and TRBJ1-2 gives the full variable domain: KAGVTQTPRYLIKTRGQQVTLSCSPISGHRSVSWYQQTPGQGLQFLFEYFSETQRNKGNFPGRFSGRQFSNSRSEMNVSTLELGDSALYLCASSFDSSYGYTFGSGTRLTVV.

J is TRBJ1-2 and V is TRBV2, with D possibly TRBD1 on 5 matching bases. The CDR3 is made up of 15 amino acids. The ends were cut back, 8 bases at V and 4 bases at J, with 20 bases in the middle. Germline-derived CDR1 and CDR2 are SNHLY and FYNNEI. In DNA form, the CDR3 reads TGTGCCAGCCGCTTAGGTCGGGGCGCCGTCTATGGCTACACCTTC. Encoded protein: CASRLGRGAVYGYTF.

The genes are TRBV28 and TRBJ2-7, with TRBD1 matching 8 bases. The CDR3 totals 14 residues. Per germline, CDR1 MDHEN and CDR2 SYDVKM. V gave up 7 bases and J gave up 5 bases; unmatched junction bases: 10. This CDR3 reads CASTTRTGIHEQYF. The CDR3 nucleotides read TGTGCCAGCACCACCAGGACAGGGATCCACGAGCAGTACTTC. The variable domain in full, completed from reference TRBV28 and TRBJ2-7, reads DVKVTQSSRYLVKRTGEKVFLECVQDMDHENMFWYRQDPGLGLRLIYFSYDVKMKEKGDIPEGYSVSREKKERFSLILESASTNQTSMYLCASTTRTGIHEQYFGPGTRLTVT.

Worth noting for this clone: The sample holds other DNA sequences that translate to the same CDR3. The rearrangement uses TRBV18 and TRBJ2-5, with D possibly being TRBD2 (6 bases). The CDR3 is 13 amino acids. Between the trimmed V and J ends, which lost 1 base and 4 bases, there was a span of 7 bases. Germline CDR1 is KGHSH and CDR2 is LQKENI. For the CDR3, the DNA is TGTGCCAGCTCACCACTGGGGGGAGAGACCCAGTACTTC. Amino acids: CASSPLGGETQYF.

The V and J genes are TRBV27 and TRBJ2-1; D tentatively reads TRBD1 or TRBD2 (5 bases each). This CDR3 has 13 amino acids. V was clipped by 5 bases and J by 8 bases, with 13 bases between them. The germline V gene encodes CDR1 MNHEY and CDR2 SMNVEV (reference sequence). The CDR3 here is CASSHRDVDEQFF. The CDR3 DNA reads TGTGCCAGCAGTCACCGGGACGTCGATGAGCAGTTCTTC.

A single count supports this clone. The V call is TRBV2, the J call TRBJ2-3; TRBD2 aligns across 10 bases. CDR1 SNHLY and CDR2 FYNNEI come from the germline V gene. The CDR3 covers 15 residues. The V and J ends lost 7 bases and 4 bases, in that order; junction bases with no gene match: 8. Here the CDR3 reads CASKTSSGSPDTQYF. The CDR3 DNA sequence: TGTGCCAGCAAAACTTCTAGCGGGAGCCCAGATACGCAGTATTTT.